This T cell receptor beta chain comes out of a study of T cell changes during pregnancy in multiple sclerosis. TCRdb's copy holds only in-frame clones and misses some; the assay was immunoSEQ multiplex PCR. The table has approximately 37,000 clones, roughly 87% seen once. This clone was seen only once. CDR1 and CDR2 from the germline V gene are SQVTM and ANQGSEA. The CDR3 contains 19 residues. Trimming stripped 6 bases from V and 1 base from J, with 30 bases between. The rearrangement links TRBV29-1 to TRBJ1-1; D might be TRBD1 (5 bases). The source material was CD4+ T cells from peripheral blood mononuclear cells, sampled in the first trimester of pregnancy. The clonotype comes from a female donor with multiple sclerosis, enrolled in a pregnancy study. The CDR3 DNA sequence: TGCAGCGTGGGGATTCTCGGTCCAGGGAAATCGTCTTGGAACACTGAAGCTTTCTTT. As protein: CSVGILGPGKSSWNTEAFF.